The 28 T cell receptor beta chains below all came from one sample that was sequenced in a study of T cells in Graves' hyperthyroidism and ophthalmopathy. Amplified regions were TCR beta CDR3 sequences from RNA transcripts. TCR CDR3 regions were first amplified by RT-PCR with HTBI primers. From the multiplex PCR reads, TCRdb called clonotypes with MiXCR, one entry per CDR3 protein. The sample lists 540,000 or so distinct CDR3 sequences, about a sixth seen once, with under 7.5% in the top ten. The specimen was blood. The receptors originated from a woman in her 30s with Graves' hyperthyroidism.

The chain carries TRBV20-1 and TRBJ1-5; D gene uncertain. The germline V gene has CDR1 DFQATT and CDR2 SNEGSKA (reference sequence). Trimming removed 0 bases at V and 11 bases at J, with 17 bases between. This CDR3 contains 14 residues. The CDR3 DNA is TGCAGTGCTAGAGAAGGGCAAGGCGGGAAGGCCCAGCATTTT. This encodes CSAREGQGGKAQHF.

This clonotype occurred many times. The chain combines TRBV30 with TRBJ2-7; no reliable D call. The CDR3 spans 12 residues. Between the trimmed V and J ends, which lost 8 bases and 7 bases, there was a span of 18 bases. CDR1 GTSNPN and CDR2 SVGIG come from the germline V gene (reference sequence). The CDR3 reads CASGMNPREQYF. The CDR3 DNA reads TGTGCCAGTGGTATGAACCCCCGAGAGCAGTACTTC.

A few counts support this clonotype. The genes are TRBV6-4 and TRBJ2-1; no clear D. The CDR3 sequence is 14 residues long. Trimming took 6 bases from V and 5 from J, leaving 14 bases between them. In germline, CDR1 is MRHNA, CDR2 SNTAGT. The CDR3 reads CASSSGSINNEQFF. DNA of the CDR3: TGTGCCAGCAGCTCCGGGTCTATAAACAATGAGCAGTTCTTC.

This clonotype was seen repeatedly, ten times or more. The rearrangement uses TRBV5-1 and TRBJ2-1, with D possibly TRBD2 on 6 matching bases. CDR3 length: 16 residues. Germline V gives CDR1 SGHRS, CDR2 YFSETQ. Between the trimmed V and J ends, which lost 3 bases and 2 bases, there was a span of 15 bases. The CDR3: CASSYGGVVPYNEQFF. DNA of the CDR3: TGCGCCAGCAGCTACGGGGGAGTCGTTCCCTACAATGAGCAGTTCTTC.

The chain couples TRBV7-2 to TRBJ2-1; D is unclear. CDR1 is SGHTA, CDR2 FQGNSA, per germline. The CDR3 is 16 residues long. V lost 5 bases to trimming and J lost 2 bases, with 16 bases between them. The CDR3 sequence is CASSRKWEPTYNEQFF. DNA of the CDR3: TGTGCCAGCAGCCGTAAGTGGGAACCTACCTACAATGAGCAGTTCTTC. The variable domain in full, completed from reference TRBV7-2 and TRBJ2-1, reads GAGVSQSPSNKVTEKGKDVELRCDPISGHTALYWYRQSLGQGLEFLIYFQGNSAPDKSGLPSDRFSAERTGGSVSTLTIQRTQQEDSAVYLCASSRKWEPTYNEQFFGPGTRLTVL.

This clonotype was counted ten times or more. V gene TRBV30 combines with J gene TRBJ2-7, with 7 nucleotides matching TRBD2. The CDR3 contains 14 residues. The junction had 13 bases not matched to a gene; V was cut back by 4 bases and J by 7 bases. From germline, CDR1 is GTSNPN and CDR2 SVGIG (reference sequence). CDR3 region: CAWTGERGYEEQYF. DNA of the CDR3: TGTGCCTGGACCGGGGAGCGGGGATACGAAGAGCAGTACTTC.

This clonotype has a count of ten or more. The chain carries TRBV28 and TRBJ2-1, with D unclear. This CDR3 region has 17 residues. Germline V lookup: CDR1 MDHEN, CDR2 SYDVKM. V was clipped by 1 base and J by 3 bases, with 16 bases between them. The CDR3 loop reads CASSLLSLGRNYNEQFF. The CDR3 nucleotides read TGTGCCAGCAGTTTATTGTCTTTGGGTCGCAACTACAATGAGCAGTTCTTC. Full variable domain (missing parts from reference TRBV28 and TRBJ2-1): DVKVTQSSRYLVKRTGEKVFLECVQDMDHENMFWYRQDPGLGLRLIYFSYDVKMKEKGDIPEGYSVSREKKERFSLILESASTNQTSMYLCASSLLSLGRNYNEQFFGPGTRLTVL.

Concerning this clonotype: Germline and junction disagree at one end, which may indicate a read error. The chain links TRBV7-9 to TRBJ2-7, with 8 bases fitting TRBD1. Per germline, CDR1 SEHNR and CDR2 FQNEAQ (reference sequence). The length of the CDR3 is 13 residues. The CDR3 sequence: CASGLSQGGEQYF. The CDR3 DNA is TGTGCCAGCGGCTTATCACAGGGGGGCGAGCAGTACTTC.

There are many counts of this clonotype. This chain connects TRBV11-2 to TRBJ2-3; D tentatively reads TRBD1 or TRBD2 (5 bases each). The CDR3 has 17 amino acids. V lost 0 bases and J lost 5, with 18 bases in between. Germline assignment: CDR1 SGHAT and CDR2 FQNNGV. The CDR3 spells CASSLDRSGAGGDTQYF. As DNA, the CDR3 is TGTGCCAGCAGCTTAGATCGGTCCGGGGCCGGAGGAGATACGCAGTATTTT.

This clonotype was seen many times. The chain carries TRBV2 and TRBJ2-2; TRBD2 agrees at 10 bases. The CDR3 is 16 residues long. After removal of 4 bases from V and 4 bases from J, the junction contained 6 bases not matched to a gene. Germline CDR1 and CDR2: SNHLY and FYNNEI. This CDR3 is CASSGRTSGPTGELFF. The CDR3 DNA reads as TGTGCCAGCAGTGGAAGGACTAGCGGACCCACCGGGGAGCTGTTTTTT.

Many counts were recorded for this clonotype. The chain is built from TRBV2 and TRBJ2-7; 7 bases are shared with TRBD1. Unmatched junction bases numbered 4, after V lost 8 bases and J lost 3 bases. The CDR3 loop spans 12 amino acids. Germline V gives CDR1 SNHLY, CDR2 FYNNEI. The CDR3 reads CASGQAFYEQYF. The CDR3 nucleotides are TGTGCCAGCGGACAGGCGTTCTACGAGCAGTACTTC.

This clonotype has just a few counts. The V call is TRBV3-1, the J call TRBJ2-3, with D uncertain. From germline, CDR1 is LGHDT and CDR2 YNNKEL (reference sequence). This CDR3 has 14 residues. The germline V and J ends were trimmed by 4 bases and 3 bases, with 11 bases remaining between them. CDR3 protein: CASSPYEATDTQYF. CDR3 nucleotides: TGTGCCAGCAGCCCTTATGAGGCAACAGATACGCAGTATTTT.

This clonotype has only a few counts. The chain recombines TRBV30 with TRBJ2-7, with TRBD2 as a possible D gene (6 bases). This CDR3 has 13 residues. V was trimmed by 5 bases and J by 1 base, leaving 12 bases between them. Germline V gene data show CDR1 as GTSNPN and CDR2 as SVGIG (reference sequence). CDR3 sequence reads: CAWERELSYEQYF. The CDR3 nucleotides are TGTGCCTGGGAACGGGAGCTTTCCTACGAGCAGTACTTC.

This clonotype has ten or more counts. The CDR3 sequence is CASSLLRELGDTQYF. The CDR3 bases are TGTGCCAGCAGTTTGTTGCGGGAGTTAGGAGATACGCAGTATTTT. This chain uses TRBV27 with TRBJ2-3; 7 positions match TRBD2. V lost 3 bases, J lost 5 bases, and 8 bases stayed unmatched. CDR1 is MNHEY and CDR2 is SMNVEV in the germline V gene (reference sequence). This CDR3 has 15 amino acids.

A few counts support this clonotype. The rearrangement links TRBV25-1 to TRBJ2-7; 7 bases match TRBD2. Germline assignment: CDR1 MGHDK and CDR2 SYGVNS. The CDR3 contains 15 residues. V was clipped by 6 bases and J by 0 bases; unmatched bases: 8. This CDR3 reads CASRSSGTTSYEQYF. DNA of the CDR3: TGTGCCAGCAGAAGTTCCGGGACTACCTCCTACGAGCAGTACTTC.

This clonotype was seen repeatedly, ten times or more. V and J are TRBV12-3 or TRBV12-4 and TRBJ2-3, with 7 bases identical to TRBD1. Unmatched junction bases numbered 5, after V lost 6 bases and J lost 2 bases. There are 14 residues in the CDR3. The CDR3 protein is CASRTGFSTDTQYF. The CDR3, as DNA: TGTGCCAGCAGGACAGGGTTCTCCACAGATACGCAGTATTTT.

This clonotype was counted many times. The rearrangement links TRBV7-2 to TRBJ2-2; the D is unclear. V lost 4 bases to trimming and J lost 9 bases, with 12 bases between them. CDR3 length: 13 amino acids. Germline-derived CDR1 and CDR2 are SGHTA and FQGNSA. CDR3 coding DNA: TGTGCCAGCAGCTCCTCGTTGACGAGGGAGCTGTTTTTT. It encodes CASSSSLTRELFF.

The gene calls are TRBV28 and TRBJ1-5, with unresolved D. This CDR3 contains 11 residues. Germline loops: CDR1 MDHEN, CDR2 SYDVKM. Between the trimmed V and J ends, which lost 7 bases and 6 bases, there was a span of 7 bases. CDR3 protein: CASTLSQPQHF. The CDR3 DNA reads TGTGCCAGCACCCTGAGTCAGCCCCAGCATTTT.

This CDR3 reads CASRKTSGSYNEQFF. The DNA of the CDR3 is TGTGCCAGCAGGAAGACTAGCGGTTCCTACAATGAGCAGTTCTTC. The chain recombines TRBV12-3 or TRBV12-4 with TRBJ2-1; 9 nucleotides align to TRBD2. Unmatched junction bases numbered 4, after V lost 6 bases and J lost 1 base. The CDR3 extends over 15 amino acids.

This clonotype has more than one count but fewer than ten. The V and J genes are TRBV12-3 or TRBV12-4 and TRBJ1-6, with D unresolved. V lost 8 bases and J lost 6, with 17 bases in between. The CDR3 runs to 15 residues. CDR3 coding DNA: TGTGCCAGCTCCCCACGGGTGACCCCTAATTCACCCCTCCACTTT. It yields the protein CASSPRVTPNSPLHF.

This clonotype was found many times. The chain links TRBV18 to TRBJ2-1, with D unresolved. There are 12 residues in the CDR3. The V gene lost 3 bases and the J gene lost 8 bases, with 8 bases spanning the gap. The germline V gene encodes CDR1 KGHSH and CDR2 LQKENI. CDR3 protein: CASSPSFDEQFF. DNA for the CDR3: TGTGCCAGCTCACCCTCTTTCGATGAGCAGTTCTTC.

The chain carries TRBV7-2 and TRBJ2-3; 16 bases map to TRBD2. The CDR3 covers 19 residues. Losses at the gene ends were 6 bases for V and 1 base for J; bases not matched to a gene: 10. Germline V gene lookup returns CDR1 SGHTA and CDR2 FQGNSA. This CDR3 reads CASRTPGTSGRGGTDTQYF. DNA of the CDR3: TGTGCCAGCAGGACCCCCGGGACTAGCGGGAGGGGGGGCACAGATACGCAGTATTTT. Complete variable domain (other parts from reference TRBV7-2 and TRBJ2-3): GAGVSQSPSNKVTEKGKDVELRCDPISGHTALYWYRQSLGQGLEFLIYFQGNSAPDKSGLPSDRFSAERTGGSVSTLTIQRTQQEDSAVYLCASRTPGTSGRGGTDTQYFGPGTRLTVL.

This chain's CDR3 is CASSVGGTVSYEQYF. The CDR3, as DNA: TGTGCCAGCAGCGTAGGGGGGACAGTCTCCTACGAGCAGTACTTC. The chain has TRBV9 and TRBJ2-7; 7 positions match TRBD1. This CDR3 region has 15 residues. Unmatched junction bases numbered 3, after V lost 0 bases and J lost 0 bases. The germline V gene encodes CDR1 SGDLS and CDR2 YYNGEE.

This clonotype was found many times. The chain couples TRBV4-1 to TRBJ2-3; 7 bases fit TRBD2. Germline V lookup: CDR1 MGHRA, CDR2 YSYEKL. With V trimmed by 3 bases and J by 2 bases, 2 bases remained unmatched. The CDR3 contains 14 residues. CDR3 in amino acids: CASSQSGITDTQYF. The CDR3 DNA is TGCGCCAGCAGCCAGAGCGGGATCACAGATACGCAGTATTTT.

The chain combines TRBV14 with TRBJ2-7, with 9 bases aligning to TRBD1. CDR1 is SGHDN, CDR2 FVKESK, per germline. The J segment lost 4 bases and the V segment lost 5 bases, leaving 12 bases of the junction unmatched. This CDR3 region has 16 residues. The CDR3 nucleotides read TGTGCCAGCAGCTCTACCGGGACAGGGTGGATTTACGAGCAGTACTTC. Translation: CASSSTGTGWIYEQYF.

This clonotype has ten or more counts. The V gene is TRBV7-9, the J gene TRBJ2-7; TRBD2 aligns across 12 bases. The germline V gene encodes CDR1 SEHNR and CDR2 FQNEAQ (reference sequence). The CDR3 loop spans 15 amino acids. The V gene end was trimmed by 5 bases and the J gene end by 0 bases; junction bases not matched to a gene: 2. CDR3 residues: CASSGTSGPSYEQYF. CDR3 in DNA: TGTGCCAGCAGCGGGACTAGCGGGCCCTCCTACGAGCAGTACTTC.

This clonotype has only a few counts. The J gene is TRBJ1-4, the V gene TRBV20-1, with D maybe TRBD1 (6 bases). Trimming removed 4 bases at V and 8 bases at J, with 17 bases between. This CDR3 spans 14 amino acids. Germline V gene lookup returns CDR1 DFQATT and CDR2 SNEGSKA (reference sequence). CDR3 region: CSATGTPRGEKLFF. The CDR3 nucleotides read TGCAGTGCTACTGGGACACCTCGGGGGGAAAAACTGTTTTTT.

This clonotype was counted many times. This chain joins TRBV18 and TRBJ1-2; D ambiguous. The CDR3 length is 14 residues. V was trimmed by 2 bases and J by 4 bases, leaving 11 bases between them. The V gene's germline CDR1 is KGHSH and CDR2 LQKENI. CDR3 in amino acids: CASSPGYSTYGYTF. The CDR3 DNA reads as TGTGCCAGCTCACCAGGTTACAGTACCTATGGCTACACCTTC.